The clone carrying this TCR beta chain was recorded many times. Its antigen is not identified. The germline V and J ends were trimmed by 3 bases and 5 bases, with 5 bases remaining between them. The CDR3 covers 11 residues. Molecular barcoded adaptors covering alpha/delta and beta/gamma chains were used on around 370 ng RNA. TCRdb used MiXCR to reprocess the reads, holding one entry per CDR3 protein. The sample lists roughly 130,000 distinct CDR3 sequences; around 13% were seen once. These data originate in a study of read filtering for tumor transcriptome and immune sequencing. Study overall: Patients were approximately 18 male and some 15 female, mean age 65.9 years, range roughly 47 to 80. DNase treatment preceded whole-transcriptome library preparation.

Study-wide results and limits: About four fifths of IR-seq clonotypes had one read, totaling approximately 4% of reads; RNA-seq: around 70% and 40%. Correlation between methods rose after single-read clonotypes were removed.

This chain links TRBV12-3 or TRBV12-4 with TRBJ2-7; D call uncertain. This clonotype originated in a donor at least 40 years old with multiple myeloma. Material: a population of CD138-negative cells sorted from bone marrow. The CDR3 region is CASSFGDEQYF. The CDR3 DNA follows: TGTGCCAGCAGTTTTGGGGACGAGCAGTACTTC.